Sequencing of this T cell receptor beta chain was carried out in a study of blood T cell repertoires in COVID-19. Study as a whole: Researchers got acute and convalescent COVID-19 samples from the United States, Italy and Spain. Nucleic acid was either cDNA or gDNA, and it came from T cells, B-cell-depleted T cells, or PBMCs.

Participants spanned ages about 18 to 100 years and resided in 20 to 30 US areas. Original handling: Researchers report that nucleated cell counts were estimated from reference gene primer amplification. Libraries were prepared by immunoSEQ multiplex PCR; TCRdb keeps only in-frame clonotypes and omits some of them. V and J calls and clone size are as listed in that table; D and trimming were resolved from the DNA. The profile shows fewer than 250,000 clones, around 90% of them singletons. The V gene's germline CDR1 is WSHSY and CDR2 SAAADI. CDR3 length: 14 amino acids. J gave up 4 bases and V 4 bases, and 4 bases lay outside the gene matches.

The chain employs TRBV10-2 and TRBJ2-7; TRBD2 matches 10 bases. The specimen sequenced was PBMCs or T cells enriched from blood (not recorded which). The receptor was derived from a woman aged 50 to 60 with acute COVID-19. The CDR3 DNA is TGCGCCAGCAGTGGTCCTAGCGGGAGTTACGAGCAGTACTTC. Translated: CASSGPSGSYEQYF.